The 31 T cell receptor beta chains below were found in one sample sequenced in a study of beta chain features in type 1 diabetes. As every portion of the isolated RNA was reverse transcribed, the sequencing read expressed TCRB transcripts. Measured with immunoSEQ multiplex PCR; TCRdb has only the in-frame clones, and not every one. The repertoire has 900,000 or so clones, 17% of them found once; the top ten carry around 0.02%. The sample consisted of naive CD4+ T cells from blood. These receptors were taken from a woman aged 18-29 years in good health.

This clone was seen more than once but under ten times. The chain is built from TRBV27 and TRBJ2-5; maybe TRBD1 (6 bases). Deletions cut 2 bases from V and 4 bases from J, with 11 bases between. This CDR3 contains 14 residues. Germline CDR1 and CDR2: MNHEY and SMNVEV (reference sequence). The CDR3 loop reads CASSLRRGGETQYF. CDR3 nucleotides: TGTGCCAGCAGTTTACGCAGGGGCGGAGAGACCCAGTACTTC.

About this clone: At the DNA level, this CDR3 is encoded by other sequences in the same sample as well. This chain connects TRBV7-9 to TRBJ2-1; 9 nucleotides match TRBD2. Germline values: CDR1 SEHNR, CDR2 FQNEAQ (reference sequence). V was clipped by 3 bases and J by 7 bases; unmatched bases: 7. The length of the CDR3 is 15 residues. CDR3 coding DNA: TGTGCCAGCAGCTTGGTAGCGGGAGTGGTGAATGAGCAGTTCTTC. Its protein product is CASSLVAGVVNEQFF.

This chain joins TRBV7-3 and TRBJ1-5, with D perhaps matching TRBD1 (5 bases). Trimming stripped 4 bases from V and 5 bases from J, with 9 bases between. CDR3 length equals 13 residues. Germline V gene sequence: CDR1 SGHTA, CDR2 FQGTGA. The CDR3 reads CASSSGPHQPQHF. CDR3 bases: TGTGCCAGCAGCTCGGGACCGCATCAGCCCCAGCATTTT.

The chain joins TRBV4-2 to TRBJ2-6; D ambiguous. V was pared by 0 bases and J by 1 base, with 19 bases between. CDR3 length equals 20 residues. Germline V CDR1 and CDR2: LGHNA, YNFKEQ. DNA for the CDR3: TGTGCCAGCAGCCAAGACGCCCCGCCCGGGCGGAATTCTGGGGCCAACGTCCTGACTTTC. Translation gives CASSQDAPPGRNSGANVLTF.

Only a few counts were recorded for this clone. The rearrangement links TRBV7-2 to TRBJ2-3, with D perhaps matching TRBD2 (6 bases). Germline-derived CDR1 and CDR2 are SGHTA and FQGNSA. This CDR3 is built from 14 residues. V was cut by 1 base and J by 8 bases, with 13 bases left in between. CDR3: CASSLDSGQSTQYF. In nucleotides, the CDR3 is TGTGCCAGCAGCTTAGATAGCGGCCAGAGTACGCAGTATTTT.

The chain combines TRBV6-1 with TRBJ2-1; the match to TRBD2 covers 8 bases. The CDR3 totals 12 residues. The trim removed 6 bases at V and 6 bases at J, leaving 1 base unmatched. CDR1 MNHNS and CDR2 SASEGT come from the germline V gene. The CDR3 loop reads CASRLAGNEQFF. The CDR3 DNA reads TGTGCCAGCAGGCTAGCGGGCAATGAGCAGTTCTTC.

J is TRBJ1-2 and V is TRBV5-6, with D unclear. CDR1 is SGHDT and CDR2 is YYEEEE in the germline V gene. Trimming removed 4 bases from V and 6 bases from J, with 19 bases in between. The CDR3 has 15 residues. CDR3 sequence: CASSRRGERPHGYTF. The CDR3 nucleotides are TGTGCCAGCAGCCGACGGGGAGAGCGTCCTCATGGCTACACCTTC. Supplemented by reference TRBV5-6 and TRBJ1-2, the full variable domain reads DAGVTQSPTHLIKTRGQQVTLRCSPKSGHDTVSWYQQALGQGPQFIFQYYEEEERQRGNFPDRFSGHQFPNYSSELNVNALLLGDSALYLCASSRRGERPHGYTFGSGTRLTVV.

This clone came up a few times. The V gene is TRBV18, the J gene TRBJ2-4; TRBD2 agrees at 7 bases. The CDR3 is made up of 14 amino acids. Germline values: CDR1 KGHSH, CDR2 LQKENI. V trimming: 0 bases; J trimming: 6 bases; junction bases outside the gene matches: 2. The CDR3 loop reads CASSPPLAANIQYF. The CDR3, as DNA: TGTGCCAGCTCACCACCCCTAGCGGCAAACATTCAGTACTTC.

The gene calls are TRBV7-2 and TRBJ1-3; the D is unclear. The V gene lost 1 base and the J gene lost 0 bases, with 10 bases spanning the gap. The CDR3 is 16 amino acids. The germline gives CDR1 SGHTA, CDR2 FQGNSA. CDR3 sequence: CASSLEGRISGNTIYF. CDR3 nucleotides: TGTGCCAGCAGCTTAGAGGGTCGTATCTCTGGAAACACCATATATTTT.

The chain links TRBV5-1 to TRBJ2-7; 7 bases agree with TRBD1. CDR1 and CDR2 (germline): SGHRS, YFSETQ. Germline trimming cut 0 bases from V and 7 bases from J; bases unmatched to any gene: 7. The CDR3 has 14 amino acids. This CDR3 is CASSLDLGGWEQYF. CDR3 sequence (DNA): TGCGCCAGCAGCTTGGATTTAGGGGGCTGGGAGCAGTACTTC.

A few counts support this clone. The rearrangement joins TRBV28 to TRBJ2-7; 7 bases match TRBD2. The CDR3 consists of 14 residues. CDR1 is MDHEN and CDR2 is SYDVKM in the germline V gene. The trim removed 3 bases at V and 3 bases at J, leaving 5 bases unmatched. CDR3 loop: CASSFSSGNYEQYF. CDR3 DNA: TGTGCCAGCAGTTTCAGCAGCGGGAACTACGAGCAGTACTTC.

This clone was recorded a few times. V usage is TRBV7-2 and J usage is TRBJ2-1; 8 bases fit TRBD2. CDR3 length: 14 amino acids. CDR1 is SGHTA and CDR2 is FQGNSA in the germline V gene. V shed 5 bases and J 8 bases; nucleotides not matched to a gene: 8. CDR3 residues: CASSLSGITHEQFF. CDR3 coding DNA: TGTGCCAGCAGCCTTAGCGGGATCACCCATGAGCAGTTCTTC.

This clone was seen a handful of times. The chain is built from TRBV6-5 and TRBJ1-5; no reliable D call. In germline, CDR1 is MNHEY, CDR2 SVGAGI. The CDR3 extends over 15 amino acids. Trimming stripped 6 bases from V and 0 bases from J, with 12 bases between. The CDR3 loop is CASSPGKNSNQPQHF. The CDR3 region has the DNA TGTGCCAGCAGCCCAGGAAAGAATAGCAATCAGCCCCAGCATTTT.

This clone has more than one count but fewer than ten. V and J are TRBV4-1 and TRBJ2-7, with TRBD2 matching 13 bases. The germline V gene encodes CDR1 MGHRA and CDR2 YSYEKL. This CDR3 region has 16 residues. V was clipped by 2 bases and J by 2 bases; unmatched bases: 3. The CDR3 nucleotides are TGCGCCAGCAGCCAACTACTAGCGGGAGGGCCCTACGAGCAGTACTTC. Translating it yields CASSQLLAGGPYEQYF.

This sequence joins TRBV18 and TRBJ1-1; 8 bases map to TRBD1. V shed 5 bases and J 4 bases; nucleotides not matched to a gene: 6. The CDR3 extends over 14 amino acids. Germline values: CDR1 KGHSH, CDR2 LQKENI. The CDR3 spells CASSANRGSTEAFF. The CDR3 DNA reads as TGTGCCAGCTCAGCTAACAGGGGGTCCACTGAAGCTTTCTTT.

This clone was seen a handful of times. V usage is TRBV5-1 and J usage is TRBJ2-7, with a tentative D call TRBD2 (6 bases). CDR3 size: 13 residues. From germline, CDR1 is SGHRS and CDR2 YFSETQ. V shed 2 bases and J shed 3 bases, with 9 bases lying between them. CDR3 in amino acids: CASSFKAGYEQYF. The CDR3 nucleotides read TGCGCCAGCAGCTTTAAAGCGGGCTACGAGCAGTACTTC.

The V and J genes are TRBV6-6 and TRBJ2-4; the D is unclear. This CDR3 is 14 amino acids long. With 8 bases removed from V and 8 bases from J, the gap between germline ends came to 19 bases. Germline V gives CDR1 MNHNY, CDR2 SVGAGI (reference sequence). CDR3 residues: CASRRSRWVDIQYF. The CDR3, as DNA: TGTGCCAGCCGTCGTAGTAGATGGGTAGACATTCAGTACTTC.

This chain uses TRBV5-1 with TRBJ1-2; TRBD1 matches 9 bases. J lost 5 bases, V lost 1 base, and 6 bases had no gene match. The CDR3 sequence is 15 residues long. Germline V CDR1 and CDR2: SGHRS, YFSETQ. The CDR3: CASSLTGGAEYGYTF. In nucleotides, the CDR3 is TGCGCCAGCAGCTTGACAGGGGGCGCTGAGTATGGCTACACCTTC.

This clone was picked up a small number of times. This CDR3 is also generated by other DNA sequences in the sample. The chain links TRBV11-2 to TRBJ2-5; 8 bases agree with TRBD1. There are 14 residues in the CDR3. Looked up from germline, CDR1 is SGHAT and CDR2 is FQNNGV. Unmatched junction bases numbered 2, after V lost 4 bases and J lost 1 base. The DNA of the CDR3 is TGTGCCAGCAGCTCCGACAGGGGCCAAGAGACCCAGTACTTC. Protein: CASSSDRGQETQYF.

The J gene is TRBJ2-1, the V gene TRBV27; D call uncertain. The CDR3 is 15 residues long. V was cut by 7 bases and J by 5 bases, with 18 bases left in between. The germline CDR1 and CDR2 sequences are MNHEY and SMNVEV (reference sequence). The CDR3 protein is CASTTRVSGNNEQFF. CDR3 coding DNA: TGTGCCAGCACCACTCGAGTAAGTGGGAACAATGAGCAGTTCTTC.

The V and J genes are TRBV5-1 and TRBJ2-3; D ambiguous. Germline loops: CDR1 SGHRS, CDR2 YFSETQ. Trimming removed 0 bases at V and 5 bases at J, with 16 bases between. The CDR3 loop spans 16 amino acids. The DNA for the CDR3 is TGCGCCAGCAGCTTGGGGCCCGACCAGACTGGAGATACGCAGTATTTT. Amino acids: CASSLGPDQTGDTQYF.

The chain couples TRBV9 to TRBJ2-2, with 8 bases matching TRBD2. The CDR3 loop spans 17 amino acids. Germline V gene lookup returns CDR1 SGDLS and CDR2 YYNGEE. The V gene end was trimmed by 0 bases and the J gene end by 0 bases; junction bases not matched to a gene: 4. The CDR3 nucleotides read TGTGCCAGCAGCGTAGTTCCGGGAGGGGCGAACACCGGGGAGCTGTTTTTT. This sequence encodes CASSVVPGGANTGELFF.

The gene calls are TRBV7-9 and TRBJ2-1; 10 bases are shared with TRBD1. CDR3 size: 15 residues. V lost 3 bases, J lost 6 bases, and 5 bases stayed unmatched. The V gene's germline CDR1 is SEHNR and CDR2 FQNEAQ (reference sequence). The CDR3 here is CASSFPGQGSNEQFF. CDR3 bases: TGTGCCAGCAGCTTTCCGGGACAGGGGTCCAATGAGCAGTTCTTC.

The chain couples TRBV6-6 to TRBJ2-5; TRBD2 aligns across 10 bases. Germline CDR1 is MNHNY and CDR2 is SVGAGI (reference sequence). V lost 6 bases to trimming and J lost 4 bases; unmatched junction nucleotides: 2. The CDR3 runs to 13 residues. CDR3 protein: CASSEREGETQYF. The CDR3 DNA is TGTGCCAGCAGCGAGCGGGAGGGAGAGACCCAGTACTTC.

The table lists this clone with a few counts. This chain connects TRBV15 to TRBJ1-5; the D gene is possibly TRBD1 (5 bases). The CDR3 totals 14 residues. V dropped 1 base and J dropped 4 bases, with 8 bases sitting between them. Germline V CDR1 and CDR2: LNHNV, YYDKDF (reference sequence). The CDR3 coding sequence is TGTGCCACCAGCAGAGGACAGATAAATCAGCCCCAGCATTTT. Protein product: CATSRGQINQPQHF.

Written as DNA, the CDR3 is TGTGCCAGCAGCGTACAGGTTGGGACTAGCGGGAGTAGCTCCTACAATGAGCAGTTCTTC. This encodes CASSVQVGTSGSSSYNEQFF. The chain combines TRBV9 with TRBJ2-1; 14 nucleotides match TRBD2. The CDR3 runs 20 residues. The V segment lost 1 base and the J segment 0 bases; nucleotides outside the gene matches: 9. Germline V gene lookup returns CDR1 SGDLS and CDR2 YYNGEE.

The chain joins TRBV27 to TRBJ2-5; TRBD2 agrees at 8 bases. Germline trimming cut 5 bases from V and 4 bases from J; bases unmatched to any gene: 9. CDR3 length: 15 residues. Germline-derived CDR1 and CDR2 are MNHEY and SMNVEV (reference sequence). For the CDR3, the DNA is TGTGCCAGCAGTCCTCAAGCGGGAGTGAGAGAGACCCAGTACTTC. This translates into CASSPQAGVRETQYF.

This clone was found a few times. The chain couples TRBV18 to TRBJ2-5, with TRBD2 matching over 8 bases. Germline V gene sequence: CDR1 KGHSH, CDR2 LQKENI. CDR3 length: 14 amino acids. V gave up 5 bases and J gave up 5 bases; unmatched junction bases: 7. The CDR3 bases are TGTGCCAGCTCATCCCCGGGAGGGTATGAGACCCAGTACTTC. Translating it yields CASSSPGGYETQYF.

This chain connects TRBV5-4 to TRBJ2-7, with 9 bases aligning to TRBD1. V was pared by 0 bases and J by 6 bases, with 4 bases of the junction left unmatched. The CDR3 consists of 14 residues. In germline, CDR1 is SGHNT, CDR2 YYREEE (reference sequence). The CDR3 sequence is CASSLAGQGAEQYF. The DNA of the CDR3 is TGTGCCAGCAGCTTGGCGGGACAGGGTGCCGAGCAGTACTTC.

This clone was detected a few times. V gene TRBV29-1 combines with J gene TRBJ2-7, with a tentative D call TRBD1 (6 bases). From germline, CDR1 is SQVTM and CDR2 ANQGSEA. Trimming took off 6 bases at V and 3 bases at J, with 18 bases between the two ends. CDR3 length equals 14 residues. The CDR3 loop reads CSVARTVRDYEQYF. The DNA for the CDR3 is TGCAGCGTCGCTCGGACAGTAAGGGACTACGAGCAGTACTTC.

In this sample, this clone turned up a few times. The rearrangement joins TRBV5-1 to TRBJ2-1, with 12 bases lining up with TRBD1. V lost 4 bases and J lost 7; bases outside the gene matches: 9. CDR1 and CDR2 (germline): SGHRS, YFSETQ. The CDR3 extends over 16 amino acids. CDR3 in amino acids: CASSAGQGAVPNEQFF. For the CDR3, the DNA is TGCGCCAGCAGCGCGGGACAGGGGGCTGTCCCTAATGAGCAGTTCTTC. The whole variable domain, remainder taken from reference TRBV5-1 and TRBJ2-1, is KAGVTQTPRYLIKTRGQQVTLSCSPISGHRSVSWYQQTPGQGLQFLFEYFSETQRNKGNFPGRFSGRQFSNSRSEMNVSTLELGDSALYLCASSAGQGAVPNEQFFGPGTRLTVL.